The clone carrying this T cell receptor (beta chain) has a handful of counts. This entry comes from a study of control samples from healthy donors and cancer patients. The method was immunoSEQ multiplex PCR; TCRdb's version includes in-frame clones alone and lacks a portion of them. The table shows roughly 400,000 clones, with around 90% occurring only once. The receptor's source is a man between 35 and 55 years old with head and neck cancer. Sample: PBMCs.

The CDR3 protein is CAWVRSQGVGWSPLHF. DNA for the CDR3: TGTGCCTGGGTTCGCTCCCAGGGGGTAGGTTGGTCACCCCTCCACTTT. The chain joins TRBV30 to TRBJ1-6; 7 bases are shared with TRBD1. Germline V gives CDR1 GTSNPN, CDR2 SVGIG (reference sequence). The CDR3 length is 16 residues. V was clipped by 5 bases and J by 10 bases; unmatched bases: 17.